The 5 T cell receptor beta chains in this list originate from one sample, sequenced in a study of regulatory and conventional T cells in RAG deficiency. Regulatory T cells were sorted from blood as CD4+ CD25-high CD127-low cells. Only in-frame clones appear in the TCRdb table, and some are missing; sequencing was by immunoSEQ multiplex PCR. The sample has tens of thousands of clones; around nine tenths are singletons. The same data also contributed to another study, on regulatory T cells. That work contributes: Primers: 52 TRBV forward and 13 TRBJ reverse.

Sequences were obtained from Tregs sorted from blood. Every receptor here comes from a human donor in good health.

V usage is TRBV6-1 and J usage is TRBJ1-2, with D unresolved. This CDR3 has 11 residues. Trimming took off 6 bases at V and 7 bases at J, with 9 bases between the two ends. Germline V gene data show CDR1 as MNHNS and CDR2 as SASEGT. The CDR3 spells CASRPRGGYTF. CDR3 in DNA: TGTGCCAGCAGACCTCGGGGTGGCTACACCTTC.

The rearrangement joins TRBV19 to TRBJ2-1; 14 nucleotides match TRBD2. Germline lookup yields CDR1 LNHDA and CDR2 SQIVND (reference sequence). The CDR3 spans 16 residues. J was trimmed by 12 bases and V by 5 bases; bases with no gene match: 12. The CDR3 DNA is TGTGCCAGTAGTTCAATGACTAGCGGGGGGGCCCCCGGGCAGTTCTTC. Translation gives CASSSMTSGGAPGQFF.

The chain employs TRBV2 and TRBJ2-1; a possible D gene is TRBD1 (7 bases). CDR1 is SNHLY, CDR2 FYNNEI, per germline. The CDR3 contains 15 residues. V dropped 2 bases and J dropped 6 bases, with 14 bases sitting between them. CDR3 in DNA: TGTGCCAGCAGTGAAAGGAGGCAGGGGGGCAATGAGCAGTTCTTC. Its translation is CASSERRQGGNEQFF.

The chain carries TRBV27 and TRBJ2-7; TRBD1 aligns across 8 bases. CDR3 length: 13 amino acids. V dropped 6 bases and J dropped 4; count of bases not matched to a gene: 5. CDR1 MNHEY and CDR2 SMNVEV come from the germline V gene (reference sequence). CDR3 in amino acids: CASRGDRGYEQYF. The DNA of the CDR3 is TGTGCCAGCAGGGGCGACAGGGGATACGAGCAGTACTTC.

The chain's CDR3 is CASSRTSWAGELFF. The CDR3 nucleotides read TGTGCCAGTAGTCGGACTAGCTGGGCCGGGGAGCTGTTTTTT. The rearrangement joins TRBV19 to TRBJ2-2; TRBD2 matches at 8 bases. In germline, CDR1 is LNHDA, CDR2 SQIVND (reference sequence). With V trimmed by 5 bases and J by 6 bases, 5 bases remained unmatched. The CDR3 totals 14 residues.